This is a list of T cell receptor beta chains from one sample in a study of cytomegalovirus exposure and HLA in healthy donors. Measured with immunoSEQ multiplex PCR; TCRdb has only the in-frame clones, and not every one. This table has 140,000 or so clones, about 70% appearing once. The sample comprised PBMCs. These receptors came from a woman in her thirties or forties in good health and CMV-seronegative. The CDR3 runs from the conserved cysteine through the conserved F or W. The D gene is left open where the match is weak.

TGTGCCAGCAGCTTAACGGGGGGTTATCAGCCCCAGCATTTT	CASSLTGGYQPQHF	.	TRBV11-2	TRBJ1-5
TGTGCCAGCAGCAATCTATCGAACACTGAAGCTTTCTTT	CASSNLSNTEAFF	.	TRBV7-8	TRBJ1-1
TGTGCCACCAACAGGGGATCCGACAGGGATCTTGCGCAGTACTTC	CATNRGSDRDLAQYF	TRBD1	TRBV5-8	TRBJ2-7
TGTGCCACCACCCCACGGAGGGCAGACTATGGCTACACCTTC	CATTPRRADYGYTF	.	TRBV15	TRBJ1-2
TGTGCCAGCAGCTTGGCGGGACCGGATACGCAGTATTTT	CASSLAGPDTQYF	.	TRBV7-2	TRBJ2-3
TGTGCCAGCAGCACCATGCGGGCCTCTAGCACAGATACGCAGTATTTT	CASSTMRASSTDTQYF	.	TRBV27	TRBJ2-3
TGTGCCATCTCCGCTAGCGGGGGGGCAGCCCTCGGCACAGATACGCAGTATTTT	CAISASGGAALGTDTQYF	TRBD2	TRBV10-3	TRBJ2-3
TGTGCCAGCAGCTTTGAACTCTCGGCTAGCGGGGGGCCCCCATTCCCGGGCGGGGAGCTGTTTTTT	CASSFELSASGGPPFPGGELFF	.	TRBV12-1	TRBJ2-2
TGTGCCAGCAGCCCGCGACAGGGGGCCTCTGGAAACACCATATATTTT	CASSPRQGASGNTIYF	TRBD1	TRBV5-8	TRBJ1-3
TGTGCCAGCAGCGTAGCCGGCAGGGAGGGCTATGGCTACACCTTC	CASSVAGREGYGYTF	.	TRBV9	TRBJ1-2